This T cell receptor beta chain came from a study of tumor-infiltrating lymphocytes in primary liver carcinoma. Constant-region priming of approximately 500 ng total RNA yielded TCR beta cDNA. Amplification in three nested multiplex PCR rounds with slightly modified ARM-PCR gave rise to TCR beta libraries. From the multiplex PCR reads, TCRdb called clonotypes with MiXCR, one entry per CDR3 protein. The table records 300,000 to 350,000 distinct CDR3 sequences, about two thirds of them present only once. This clonotype was seen more than once but under ten times. Germline DNA was also extracted, with blood RNA taken from unsorted whole blood. The sequence was collected from a man aged 35 to 55 with primary liver carcinoma and hepatitis B virus infection. Sequences were obtained from peripheral blood.

CDR3 DNA: TGTGCCAGCAGTGAAGCTGTACTTGGCACAGATACGCAGTATTTT. Its translation is CASSEAVLGTDTQYF. This chain uses TRBV6-1 with TRBJ2-3; D is undetermined. V was trimmed by 0 bases and J by 1 base, leaving 8 bases between them. This CDR3 contains 15 residues. Germline values: CDR1 MNHNS, CDR2 SASEGT.